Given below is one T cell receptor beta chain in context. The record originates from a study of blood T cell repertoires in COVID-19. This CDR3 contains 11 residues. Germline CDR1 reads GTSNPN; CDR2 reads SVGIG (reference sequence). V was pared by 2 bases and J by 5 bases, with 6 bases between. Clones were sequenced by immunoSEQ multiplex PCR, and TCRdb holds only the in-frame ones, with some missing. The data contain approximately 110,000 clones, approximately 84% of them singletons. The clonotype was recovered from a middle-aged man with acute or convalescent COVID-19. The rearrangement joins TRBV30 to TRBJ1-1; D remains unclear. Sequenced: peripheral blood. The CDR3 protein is CAWSPGTEAFF. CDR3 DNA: TGTGCCTGGAGTCCGGGGACTGAAGCTTTCTTT.